A single sample gave rise to the 31 T cell receptor beta chains below, sequenced in a study of blood T cell repertoires in COVID-19. TCRdb keeps only in-frame clones here, not all; method: immunoSEQ multiplex PCR. The profile shows about 380,000 clones, about four fifths of them singletons. Sample: peripheral blood. These receptors were collected from a human donor with acute or convalescent COVID-19. The donor label of this sample is uncertain.

V is TRBV30 and J is TRBJ1-1, with TRBD1 matching 9 bases. J was trimmed by 5 bases and V by 3 bases; bases with no gene match: 7. CDR1 is GTSNPN, CDR2 SVGIG, per germline (reference sequence). This CDR3 has 14 amino acids. The CDR3 DNA is TGTGCCTGGAGCACCGGGACAGGGCGGACTGAAGCTTTCTTT. This codes for CAWSTGTGRTEAFF.

The gene calls are TRBV6-6 and TRBJ2-4; no clear D gene. The CDR3 consists of 12 residues. The V gene's germline CDR1 is MNHNY and CDR2 SVGAGI (reference sequence). V dropped 6 bases and J dropped 6 bases, with 9 bases sitting between them. The CDR3 DNA reads TGTGCCAGCAGGGCCCCGCCAAACATTCAGTACTTC. It encodes CASRAPPNIQYF.

V is TRBV19 and J is TRBJ2-7; weak D call: TRBD1 (5 bases). CDR1 and CDR2 (germline): LNHDA, SQIVND (reference sequence). The germline V and J ends were trimmed by 7 bases and 0 bases, with 13 bases remaining between them. The CDR3 sequence is 14 residues long. This CDR3 is CASKLGPSSYEQYF. In nucleotides, the CDR3 is TGTGCCAGTAAACTGGGGCCGTCCTCCTACGAGCAGTACTTC. Full variable domain (rest looked up from reference TRBV19 and TRBJ2-7): DGGITQSPKYLFRKEGQNVTLSCEQNLNHDAMYWYRQDPGQGLRLIYYSQIVNDFQKGDIAEGYSVSREKKESFPLTVTSAQKNPTAFYLCASKLGPSSYEQYFGPGTRLTVT.

This clone was seen more than once but under ten times. The chain employs TRBV5-1 and TRBJ2-2; D is ambiguous. The CDR3 has 11 amino acids. Germline-derived CDR1 and CDR2 are SGHRS and YFSETQ. V was cut by 3 bases and J by 11 bases, with 8 bases left in between. The CDR3 DNA reads as TGCGCCAGCAGCTATTCAGATGAGCTGTTTTTT. Amino acids: CASSYSDELFF.

The V gene is TRBV19, the J gene TRBJ1-4, with D perhaps TRBD1 (6 bases). V was trimmed by 5 bases and J by 7 bases, leaving 23 bases between them. The germline V gene encodes CDR1 LNHDA and CDR2 SQIVND (reference sequence). The length of the CDR3 is 17 residues. CDR3 amino acids: CASSPLRPGALSEKLFF. The CDR3 nucleotides read TGTGCCAGTAGTCCGCTACGCCCAGGGGCCCTTAGTGAAAAACTGTTTTTT.

The V gene is TRBV6-5, the J gene TRBJ1-5; 7 bases match TRBD1. The CDR3 spans 15 residues. CDR1 and CDR2 (germline): MNHEY, SVGAGI. Germline trimming cut 6 bases from V and 4 bases from J; bases unmatched to any gene: 9. The CDR3 sequence is CASRTSGTANQPQHF. The CDR3 nucleotides are TGTGCCAGCAGAACATCCGGGACAGCAAATCAGCCCCAGCATTTT.

The V call is TRBV18, the J call TRBJ2-2, with D possibly being TRBD1 (5 bases). CDR1 KGHSH and CDR2 LQKENI come from the germline V gene. The CDR3 is made up of 17 amino acids. Between the trimmed V and J ends, which lost 6 bases and 3 bases, there was a span of 20 bases. CDR3 in amino acids: CASSLDSPTTYTGELFF. CDR3 nucleotide sequence: TGTGCCAGCTCGCTCGACAGCCCCACTACCTACACCGGGGAGCTGTTTTTT.

This rearrangement joins TRBV5-5 to TRBJ1-5, with D maybe TRBD1 (5 bases). The ends were cut back, 2 bases at V and 2 bases at J, with 11 bases in the middle. The CDR3 covers 15 residues. Germline V CDR1 and CDR2: SGHKS, YYEKEE (reference sequence). The CDR3 sequence is CASSFSQGGNQPQHF. The CDR3 nucleotides are TGTGCCAGCAGCTTTAGTCAGGGCGGCAATCAGCCCCAGCATTTT.

The CDR3 DNA is TGTGCCACCAGCAGAGATAAAGGGGGGGGCACAGATACGCAGTATTTT. This translates into CATSRDKGGGTDTQYF. V and J are TRBV15 and TRBJ2-3; tentative D call: TRBD2 (7 bases). Germline V lookup: CDR1 LNHNV, CDR2 YYDKDF (reference sequence). Trimming removed 0 bases from V and 1 base from J, with 11 bases in between. The CDR3 extends over 16 amino acids. The whole variable domain, remainder taken from reference TRBV15 and TRBJ2-3, is DAMVIQNPRYQVTQFGKPVTLSCSQTLNHNVMYWYQQKSSQAPKLLFHYYDKDFNNEADTPDNFQSRRPNTSFCFLDIRSPGLGDTAMYLCATSRDKGGGTDTQYFGPGTRLTVL.

The V and J genes are TRBV6-1 and TRBJ2-3; no firm D call. The CDR3 loop spans 14 amino acids. Deletions cut 5 bases from V and 4 bases from J, with 13 bases between. CDR1 and CDR2 from the germline V gene are MNHNS and SASEGT. CDR3 sequence (DNA): TGTGCCAGCAGTCGTCCCACATCACCAGATACGCAGTATTTT. This gives the protein CASSRPTSPDTQYF.

This rearrangement joins TRBV2 to TRBJ1-2, with D possibly matching TRBD1 (5 bases). The CDR3 runs to 14 residues. The germline CDR1 and CDR2 sequences are SNHLY and FYNNEI. With 7 bases removed from V and 5 bases from J, the gap between germline ends came to 17 bases. CDR3 residues: CASIQQGGWYGYTF. The CDR3 DNA sequence: TGTGCCAGCATCCAGCAGGGAGGTTGGTATGGCTACACCTTC.

V gene TRBV7-2 combines with J gene TRBJ2-7; 7 bases map to TRBD1. The CDR3 has 15 amino acids. The germline gives CDR1 SGHTA, CDR2 FQGNSA. V dropped 0 bases and J dropped 2; count of bases not matched to a gene: 4. This CDR3 is CASSLARTGPYEQYF. CDR3 bases: TGTGCCAGCAGCTTAGCGAGGACAGGACCCTACGAGCAGTACTTC.

The genes are TRBV3-1 (or the pseudogene TRBV3-2) and TRBJ1-2; 8 nucleotides line up with TRBD1. V trimming: 2 bases; J trimming: 6 bases; junction bases outside the gene matches: 5. The CDR3 is 14 amino acids. The V gene's germline CDR1 is LGHDT and CDR2 YNNKEL (reference sequence). In DNA form, the CDR3 reads TGTGCCAGCAGCCAACGGGACAGGTCCGATGGCTACACCTTC. It encodes CASSQRDRSDGYTF.

V is TRBV20-1 and J is TRBJ2-1; D uncertain. This CDR3 spans 12 amino acids. Per germline, CDR1 DFQATT and CDR2 SNEGSKA (reference sequence). V gave up 3 bases and J gave up 10 bases, with 13 bases separating them. This CDR3 is CSASPAVGEQFF. Written as DNA, the CDR3 is TGCAGTGCTAGTCCCGCGGTCGGGGAGCAGTTCTTC.

This clone appeared a single time. The V call is TRBV12-1, the J call TRBJ1-2; the table's D call, TRBD1, has no DNA check behind it. TRBV12-1 is a known pseudogene. The CDR3 runs 18 residues. The CDR3 DNA reads as TGTGCCGGGGACACCTGCACCGAGGGTACCGAACCTAACTATGGCTACACCTTC. Protein product: CAGDTCTEGTEPNYGYTF.

The genes are TRBV19 and TRBJ2-3, with D perhaps TRBD2 (6 bases). Germline CDR1 LNHDA, CDR2 SQIVND (reference sequence). Trimming stripped 6 bases from V and 0 bases from J, with 10 bases between. The CDR3 covers 14 residues. The CDR3 here is CASSLASSTDTQYF. CDR3 bases: TGTGCCAGTAGCCTAGCGAGTAGCACAGATACGCAGTATTTT.

This chain uses TRBV5-1 with TRBJ2-4; D gene unclear. The CDR3 is 15 residues long. V dropped 0 bases and J dropped 9 bases, with 16 bases sitting between them. The germline V gene has CDR1 SGHRS and CDR2 YFSETQ. Here the CDR3 DNA reads TGCGCCAGCAGCTTGGGTGACTCCCCACGGAGCATTCAGTACTTC. Residues: CASSLGDSPRSIQYF. Looking up the rest from reference TRBV5-1 and TRBJ2-4 gives the full variable domain: KAGVTQTPRYLIKTRGQQVTLSCSPISGHRSVSWYQQTPGQGLQFLFEYFSETQRNKGNFPGRFSGRQFSNSRSEMNVSTLELGDSALYLCASSLGDSPRSIQYFGAGTRLSVL.

The sample holds one count of this clone. The chain links TRBV19 to TRBJ2-7, with 10 bases aligning to TRBD1. Germline trimming cut 3 bases from V and 6 bases from J; bases unmatched to any gene: 5. From germline, CDR1 is LNHDA and CDR2 SQIVND (reference sequence). This CDR3 is 14 amino acids long. The CDR3: CASSIRTGGLEQYF. The CDR3 DNA reads as TGTGCCAGTAGTATCCGGACAGGGGGGCTCGAGCAGTACTTC.

The rearrangement uses TRBV7-9 and TRBJ2-7, with a tentative D call TRBD2 (5 bases). Trimming removed 6 bases from V and 3 bases from J, with 21 bases in between. The CDR3 has 16 residues. Germline-derived CDR1 and CDR2 are SEHNR and FQNEAQ (reference sequence). CDR3 sequence reads: CASRPYEQAARYEQYF. Written as DNA, the CDR3 is TGTGCCAGCAGACCTTACGAACAAGCGGCCCGCTACGAGCAGTACTTC.

This clone has just a few counts. V and J are TRBV28 and TRBJ1-5; no definite D call. The germline V gene encodes CDR1 MDHEN and CDR2 SYDVKM. The CDR3 has 16 residues. V was shortened by 5 bases and J by 0 bases, with 14 bases between the two germline ends. The chain's CDR3 is CASSPEAPPSNQPQHF. CDR3 in DNA: TGTGCCAGCAGTCCGGAGGCACCTCCTAGCAATCAGCCCCAGCATTTT.

The table lists this clone with a few counts. The chain employs TRBV13 and TRBJ2-7; D is undetermined. The CDR3 has 13 residues. Germline CDR1 PRHDT, CDR2 FYEKMQ (reference sequence). Trimming took off 0 bases at V and 3 bases at J, with 6 bases between the two ends. CDR3 residues: CASSLGRYYEQYF. CDR3 DNA sequence: TGTGCCAGCAGCTTAGGCCGCTACTACGAGCAGTACTTC.

This chain links TRBV11-2 with TRBJ1-1; possibly TRBD1 for D (5 bases). V dropped 5 bases and J dropped 1 base, with 11 bases sitting between them. Per germline, CDR1 SGHAT and CDR2 FQNNGV. This CDR3 contains 14 residues. The CDR3 spells CASSGGYGNTEAFF. The CDR3 DNA sequence: TGTGCCAGCAGCGGGGGGTACGGGAACACTGAAGCTTTCTTT.

Note on this clone: This specimen includes other DNA sequences encoding the same CDR3. V and J are TRBV7-9 and TRBJ1-1; no reliable D call. V was clipped by 0 bases and J by 7 bases, with 6 bases between them. The germline CDR1 and CDR2 sequences are SEHNR and FQNEAQ (reference sequence). The length of the CDR3 is 12 residues. CDR3 residues: CASSLAGSEAFF. CDR3 DNA sequence: TGTGCCAGCAGCTTAGCGGGCAGTGAAGCTTTCTTT.

The CDR3 nucleotides read TGTGCCAGCAGTCAGACTAGGAACACCGGGGAGCTGTTTTTT. Its translation is CASSQTRNTGELFF. The V and J genes are TRBV5-6 and TRBJ2-2; D possibly corresponds to TRBD2 (6 bases). Germline V gives CDR1 SGHDT, CDR2 YYEEEE. Deletions cut 5 bases from V and 1 base from J, with 9 bases between. This CDR3 spans 14 amino acids.

The rearrangement joins TRBV5-1 to TRBJ1-1; 8 nucleotides match TRBD1. Unmatched junction bases numbered 7, after V lost 2 bases and J lost 1 base. The CDR3 covers 16 residues. CDR1 SGHRS and CDR2 YFSETQ come from the germline V gene. The CDR3 DNA is TGCGCCAGCAGCTTAAATCAACAGGGGGGGAACACTGAAGCTTTCTTT. Amino acid sequence: CASSLNQQGGNTEAFF. The full variable domain, completed using reference TRBV5-1 and TRBJ1-1, is KAGVTQTPRYLIKTRGQQVTLSCSPISGHRSVSWYQQTPGQGLQFLFEYFSETQRNKGNFPGRFSGRQFSNSRSEMNVSTLELGDSALYLCASSLNQQGGNTEAFFGQGTRLTVV.

V gene TRBV2 combines with J gene TRBJ2-3; D is possibly TRBD2 (6 bases). CDR1 SNHLY and CDR2 FYNNEI come from the germline V gene. This CDR3 spans 15 amino acids. Trimming took off 1 base at V and 3 bases at J, with 11 bases between the two ends. The CDR3 is CASSEEGTRTDTQYF. Here the CDR3 DNA reads TGTGCCAGCAGTGAAGAGGGGACTCGTACAGATACGCAGTATTTT. The whole variable domain, filled in from reference TRBV2 and TRBJ2-3, reads EPEVTQTPSHQVTQMGQEVILRCVPISNHLYFYWYRQILGQKVEFLVSFYNNEISEKSEIFDDQFSVERPDGSNFTLKIRSTKLEDSAMYFCASSEEGTRTDTQYFGPGTRLTVL.

V usage is TRBV16 and J usage is TRBJ2-3; weak D call: TRBD2 (6 bases). Per the germline V gene, CDR1 is KGHSY and CDR2 is FQNENV. V lost 0 bases, J lost 0 bases, and 10 bases lay in between. The CDR3 contains 16 residues. CDR3 region: CASSQSPRGSTDTQYF. CDR3 in DNA: TGTGCCAGCAGCCAATCCCCCCGGGGGAGCACAGATACGCAGTATTTT. Supplemented by reference TRBV16 and TRBJ2-3, the full variable domain reads GEEVAQTPKHLVRGEGQKAKLYCAPIKGHSYVFWYQQVLKNEFKFLISFQNENVFDETGMPKERFSAKCLPNSPCSLEIQATKLEDSAVYFCASSQSPRGSTDTQYFGPGTRLTVL.

The J gene is TRBJ1-4, the V gene TRBV4-1; no reliable D call. V was trimmed by 1 base and J by 7 bases, leaving 7 bases between them. CDR3 length: 13 amino acids. CDR1 is MGHRA, CDR2 YSYEKL, per germline. Here the CDR3 DNA reads TGCGCCAGCAGCCAAGCAGGTTCTGAAAAACTGTTTTTT. Amino acid sequence: CASSQAGSEKLFF.

This clone occurred once. Other DNA sequences within the sample encode an identical CDR3. This chain connects TRBV30 to TRBJ2-2, with 11 bases that match TRBD2. This CDR3 has 15 amino acids. Germline V lookup: CDR1 GTSNPN, CDR2 SVGIG (reference sequence). The V gene end was trimmed by 3 bases and the J gene end by 1 base; junction bases not matched to a gene: 1. The CDR3 spells CAWRGLAVNTGELFF. The CDR3 nucleotides are TGTGCCTGGAGGGGACTAGCGGTGAACACCGGGGAGCTGTTTTTT.

The rearrangement links TRBV5-1 to TRBJ2-3; D might be TRBD1 (6 bases). This CDR3 is built from 15 residues. Trimming stripped 4 bases from V and 1 base from J, with 13 bases between. Germline CDR1 SGHRS, CDR2 YFSETQ. CDR3 nucleotide sequence: TGCGCCAGCAGCCCCAGGGGTTTCGGCACAGATACGCAGTATTTT. Translation gives CASSPRGFGTDTQYF.

This clone appeared a single time. The chain recombines TRBV30 with TRBJ2-7; D possibly corresponds to TRBD1 (5 bases). V was trimmed by 2 bases and J by 4 bases, leaving 9 bases between them. The length of the CDR3 is 12 residues. From germline, CDR1 is GTSNPN and CDR2 SVGIG (reference sequence). The CDR3 bases are TGTGCCTGGAGTCCTCGGACATACGAGCAGTACTTC. It is translated as CAWSPRTYEQYF.